In its sample, the clone carrying this T cell receptor beta chain was seen a few times. Its antigen remains unidentified. Universal primer sites and UMIs were introduced during 5'RACE template-switching synthesis of TCR cDNA. TCRdb re-called the 5' RACE reads through MiXCR, storing one row per CDR3 protein. The sample lists about 340,000 distinct CDR3 sequences, under 15% occurring once. V was pared by 5 bases and J by 4 bases, with 14 bases between. The CDR3 covers 14 residues. This entry comes from a study of T cells after yellow fever vaccination. In the study overall: Low-cell-number fractions were prepared with SMART-Seq v4 Ultra Low Input.

Study-level findings and limits: There was a small share of clonotypes that showed up in both the CD4 and CD8 compartments.

The specimen was CD4+ T cells sorted from PBMCs, collected 15 days after the yellow fever booster vaccination. The clonotype comes from a man between 18 and 35 years old who received the YFV17D yellow fever vaccine. V usage is TRBV12-3 or TRBV12-4 and J usage is TRBJ1-2; weak D call: TRBD1 (5 bases). Written as DNA, the CDR3 is TGTGCCAGCAGTCCCAACAGGTTGGGCTATGGCTACACCTTC. Translating gives CASSPNRLGYGYTF.